This T cell receptor beta chain was recorded in a study of glioma-infiltrating T cells after dendritic cell vaccination. Patients had residual fresh-frozen tumor tissue and more than two years of survival data. Isocitrate dehydrogenase mutation was absent in all glioblastoma patients. TCRdb keeps only in-frame clones here, not all; method: immunoSEQ multiplex PCR. The sample consists of some 70,000 clones, approximately 81% of them appearing once. The CDR3 length is 13 residues. CDR1 and CDR2 (germline): MGHRA, YSYEKL. V lost 1 base, J lost 8 bases, and 6 bases lay in between. This TCR was recovered from a human donor with glioblastoma. The V and J genes are TRBV4-1 and TRBJ1-6; D not resolved. Sequenced material: blood, taken before dendritic cell vaccination. The CDR3 DNA sequence: TGCGCCAGCAGCCAAGTGGCCGATTCACCCCTCCACTTT. This sequence encodes CASSQVADSPLHF.